This passage covers 24 T cell receptor beta chains from one sample sequenced in a study of CXCR3-negative and CXCR3-positive naive CD8 T cells. 5' RACE with UMI labels generated the TRB cDNA libraries. TCRdb reanalyzed the 5' RACE reads and collapses them to one entry per CDR3 protein, without DNA. This sample's table has tens of thousands of distinct CDR3 sequences. Input material: naive CXCR3- CD8+ T cells from blood. Indicated subset: CD45RO-CCR7+CD27+CD95- naive CD8+ T cells lacking CXCR3 (TNR3-). The source of these receptors is a human donor in good health. Some clones in this sample may be carry-over from other donors' samples.

V usage is TRBV7-2 and J usage is TRBJ2-3; TCRdb's D call of TRBD1 is untestable without DNA. Germline V gene data show CDR1 as SGHTA and CDR2 as FQGNSA. The CDR3 contains 15 residues. This CDR3 reads CASSPSGGAGDTQYF.

J is TRBJ1-1 and V is TRBV27; TCRdb's assignment of TRBD1 cannot be checked, as there is no DNA. Germline CDR1 is MNHEY and CDR2 is SMNVEV (reference sequence). The CDR3 spans 14 residues. CDR3 sequence reads: CASSLGGGNTEAFF.

The V and J genes are TRBV4-1 and TRBJ2-1. Germline values: CDR1 MGHRA, CDR2 YSYEKL. The CDR3 length is 12 residues. The chain's CDR3 is CASSQVLDEQFF.

V gene TRBV4-3 combines with J gene TRBJ2-7; TCRdb's D call of TRBD1 is untestable without DNA. The CDR3 contains 15 residues. Germline lookup yields CDR1 LGHNA and CDR2 YSLEER. The CDR3 sequence is CASSQTTGSEYEQYF.

The chain recombines TRBV6-6 with TRBJ2-7; TCRdb outputs TRBD2, but without DNA this stays unchecked. This CDR3 contains 14 residues. CDR1 and CDR2 (germline): MNHNY, SVGAGI (reference sequence). CDR3 sequence: CASSGDLRDIQQYF.

The CDR3 reads CASSSIILAGDYEQYF. V usage is TRBV28 and J usage is TRBJ2-7; no DNA is available, so the TRBD2 call from TCRdb remains unchecked. The CDR3 spans 16 residues. Germline CDR1 reads MDHEN; CDR2 reads SYDVKM.

CDR3 amino acids: CASSYDTGSSYEQYF. The chain links TRBV6-5 to TRBJ2-7. Germline V gene lookup returns CDR1 MNHEY and CDR2 SVGAGI. The CDR3 consists of 15 residues.

This rearrangement joins TRBV28 to TRBJ1-5. Per the germline V gene, CDR1 is MDHEN and CDR2 is SYDVKM. The CDR3 is 17 residues long. The CDR3 here is CASINRTPGISNQPQHF.

The chain recombines TRBV7-9 with TRBJ2-1; TCRdb outputs TRBD2, but without DNA this stays unchecked. In germline, CDR1 is SEHNR, CDR2 FQNEAQ (reference sequence). The CDR3 covers 16 residues. CDR3 amino acids: CASSLPLAGGYNEQFF.

The chain recombines TRBV5-6 with TRBJ1-1; TCRdb outputs TRBD1, but without DNA this stays unchecked. Germline CDR1 and CDR2: SGHDT and YYEEEE. The length of the CDR3 is 14 residues. The CDR3 here is CASTGPPGGTEAFF.

This chain uses TRBV28 with TRBJ2-7; the D call from TCRdb, TRBD2, cannot be confirmed without DNA. This CDR3 has 21 amino acids. Germline V lookup: CDR1 MDHEN, CDR2 SYDVKM. CDR3 sequence reads: CASKAREKIGLAGVSPYEQYF.

The chain couples TRBV29-1 to TRBJ2-2; absent DNA, TCRdb's TRBD2 call cannot be checked. Germline V CDR1 and CDR2: SQVTM, ANQGSEA. The CDR3 is made up of 14 amino acids. CDR3 loop: CSVERAGNTGELFF.

V is TRBV29-1 and J is TRBJ1-1; TCRdb names TRBD1, which stays unverified in the absence of DNA. This CDR3 spans 12 amino acids. Germline-derived CDR1 and CDR2 are SQVTM and ANQGSEA. The CDR3 is CSVSGDGPEAFF.

V gene TRBV20-1 combines with J gene TRBJ2-7; TCRdb proposes TRBD1, but this gene call is untestable without DNA. Germline CDR1 and CDR2: DFQATT and SNEGSKA (reference sequence). This CDR3 has 15 amino acids. CDR3 sequence: CSATPGTAIFYEQYF.

The rearrangement uses TRBV6-2 or TRBV6-3 and TRBJ2-7; lacking DNA, the TRBD1 call made by TCRdb goes unchecked. Germline CDR1 is MNHEY and CDR2 is SVGEGT. The CDR3 consists of 18 residues. CDR3 residues: CASSWDRTNWDHSYEQYF.

The V and J genes are TRBV29-1 and TRBJ2-1. Germline V CDR1 and CDR2: SQVTM, ANQGSEA. This CDR3 has 11 amino acids. The CDR3 protein is CSEIRGNEQFF.

This sequence joins TRBV10-1 and TRBJ2-1; the D call from TCRdb, TRBD1, cannot be confirmed without DNA. CDR3 length equals 14 residues. Per the germline V gene, CDR1 is WNHNN and CDR2 is SYGVQD (reference sequence). Here the CDR3 reads CASITGGPHNEQFF.

The V and J genes are TRBV29-1 and TRBJ2-3. The germline CDR1 and CDR2 sequences are SQVTM and ANQGSEA. The CDR3 loop spans 12 amino acids. The CDR3 spells CSVKDITDTQYF.

The V and J genes are TRBV11-2 and TRBJ2-1. The CDR3 has 11 amino acids. Per germline, CDR1 SGHAT and CDR2 FQNNGV. CDR3 residues: CASSLGFEQFF.

The chain combines TRBV4-2 with TRBJ2-5; there is no DNA to check the TCRdb D call of TRBD2. Per the germline V gene, CDR1 is LGHNA and CDR2 is YNFKEQ. This CDR3 has 21 residues. CDR3 residues: CASSQDIGWTSGGEFEETQYF.

This chain connects TRBV12-3 or TRBV12-4 to TRBJ2-1; TCRdb picks TRBD1, but there is no DNA to check that call. This CDR3 region has 15 residues. The CDR3 reads CASSLNGQGSNEQFF.

The V call is TRBV28, the J call TRBJ2-5; no DNA is available, so the TRBD2 call from TCRdb remains unchecked. CDR3 length: 14 residues. Germline lookup yields CDR1 MDHEN and CDR2 SYDVKM. The CDR3 spells CASNGPRGLKTQYF.

This chain connects TRBV4-3 to TRBJ2-7. The CDR3 length is 15 residues. Germline V gene lookup returns CDR1 LGHNA and CDR2 YSLEER. CDR3 sequence: CASSQNSGEVYEQYF.

The genes are TRBV3-1 and TRBJ2-1; TCRdb selects TRBD2, and the lack of DNA leaves this call unchecked. This CDR3 has 18 amino acids. CDR1 is LGHDT, CDR2 YNNKEL, per germline (reference sequence). CDR3 amino acids: CASSQDFIREGRDNEQFF.